This is a list of T cell receptor beta chains from one sample in a study of cytotoxic CD8 clonotypes in ibrutinib-treated CLL. The repertoire was sequenced with immunoSEQ multiplex PCR; TCRdb's copy has only in-frame clones and lacks some. The profile shows around 140,000 clones, around three quarters of them singletons. The sample in question was PBMCs, obtained after 12 months of ibrutinib treatment. These receptor sequences come from a human donor with chronic lymphocytic leukemia. CDR3s include the opening cysteine and the closing phenylalanine or tryptophan.

TRBV11-2	CASSREGRLNTEAFF
TRBV11-3	CASSLGTGEAETQYF
TRBV30	CAWSPLRGTQYF
TRBV7-3	CASSSRLGWGEGDTQYF
TRBV27	CASKMPGQGYEQYF
TRBV28	CASISRGVSEKLFF
TRBV30	CAWDLLSSGNTIYF
TRBV4-1	CASSQVAGGATDTQYF
TRBV29-1	CSVTGVGDEKLFF
TRBV7-2	CASSPPGIGTDTQYF
TRBV27	CASSFREFSSPLHF
TRBV9	CASSVGGRSGNTIYF
TRBV25-1	CASSELDGKVVNEQFF
TRBV7-8	CASSPRVGSSTDTQYF
TRBV4-1	CASSHDRTGRYEQYF
TRBV10-3	CAISEISGGPVKTQYF
TRBV18	CASSPPISTDTQYF
TRBV19	CASSIKQSRGYTF
TRBV27	CASSLVHGKLFF
TRBV30	CACRRSSGNTIYF
TRBV5-1	CASSLVPQLSTDTQYF
TRBV20-1	CSAGYGYTF
TRBV6-5	CASSYSKYEQYF
TRBV4-2	CASSQDPDGPNEKLFF
TRBV28	CASSTGYGYTF
TRBV7-8	CASSVYRTGRPSPLHF
TRBV2	CASRGTGGNTEAFF
TRBV19	CASSIWAVNTGELFF
TRBV19	CASSIRTGTYGYTF
TRBV7-2	CASSLGILASTDTQYF
TRBV9	CASSVGGTQYF
TRBV7-4	CASSLGQGPRGSNQPQHF
TRBV12-5	CASAGTSTDTQYF
TRBV7-2	CASSLPGLASNEQFF
TRBV2	CASPAGTEINSPLHF
TRBV6-5	CASSRAFRAGQYF
TRBV11-3	CASSPGVYTGELFF
TRBV6-5	CASSYTPRNTEAFF
TRBV18	CASSPPGGIRDTQYF
TRBV6-1	CASSEYGYTF
TRBV6-5	CASSYQVSNQPQHF
TRBV19	CASSPGQGFYEQYF